The T cell receptor (beta chain) under discussion was sequenced for a study of early T cells in non-severe SARS-CoV-2 infection. For the study at large: Sequenced bulk RNA came from whole blood that was unsorted, and chains were unpaired. Findings and limits, study-wide: There was a bias toward anti-spike CD8 responses in VDJdb matching, which missed private and CD4 specificities.

The TCR library protocol was used to attach unique molecular identifiers. These identifiers were attached to individual cDNA molecules. Each CDR3 protein is one row after TCRdb ran MiXCR on the 5' RACE reads. The repertoire holds under 70,000 distinct CDR3 sequences, with 11% as singletons. The V gene lost 0 bases and the J gene lost 0 bases, with 9 bases spanning the gap. This CDR3 has 15 amino acids. The germline V gene has CDR1 SGHRS and CDR2 YFSETQ. For this clonotype: The antigen is undetermined.

The chain recombines TRBV5-1 with TRBJ1-1, with D unclear. This receptor was taken from an adult who was a healthcare worker with PCR-confirmed SARS-CoV-2 infection or an uninfected control (not recorded which). Material: whole blood. The CDR3 coding sequence is TGCGCCAGCAGCTTGGCCCGGACTATGAACACTGAAGCTTTCTTT. It translates to CASSLARTMNTEAFF.